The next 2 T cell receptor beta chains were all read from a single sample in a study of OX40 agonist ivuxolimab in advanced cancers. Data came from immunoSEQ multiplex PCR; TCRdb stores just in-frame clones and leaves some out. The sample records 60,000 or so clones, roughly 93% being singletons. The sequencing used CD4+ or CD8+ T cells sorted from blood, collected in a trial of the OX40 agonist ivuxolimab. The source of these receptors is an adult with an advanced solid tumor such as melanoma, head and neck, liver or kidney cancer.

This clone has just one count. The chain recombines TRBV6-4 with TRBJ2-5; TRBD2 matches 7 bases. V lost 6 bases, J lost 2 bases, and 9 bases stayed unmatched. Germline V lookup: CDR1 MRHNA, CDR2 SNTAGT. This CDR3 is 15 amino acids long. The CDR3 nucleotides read TGTGCCAGCAGGCAAGCGGGGACGGGACAAGAGACCCAGTACTTC. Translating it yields CASRQAGTGQETQYF.

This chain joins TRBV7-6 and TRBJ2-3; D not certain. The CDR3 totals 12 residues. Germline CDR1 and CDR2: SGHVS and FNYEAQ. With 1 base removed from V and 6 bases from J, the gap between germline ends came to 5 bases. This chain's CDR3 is CASSLGPDTQYF. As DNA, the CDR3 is TGTGCCAGCAGCTTAGGGCCGGATACGCAGTATTTT.